This T cell receptor (beta chain) was observed in a study of tumor-infiltrating lymphocytes in primary liver carcinoma. In the case of this clonotype: What it recognizes is unknown. Mismatch with germline at one junction end may stem from a read error.

Starting from about 0.5 ug of total RNA, TCR beta cDNA was produced with a primer in the constant region. What produced the TCR beta libraries was three nested multiplex PCR rounds using slightly modified ARM-PCR. Running roughly 10 cycles apiece, the first two PCR rounds relied on TRBV1-TRBV30 forward primers together with a C-beta reverse primer. A single record per CDR3 protein comes from TCRdb applying MiXCR to the multiplex PCR reads. This table has tens of thousands of distinct CDR3 sequences, approximately 70% appearing once. Study-wide results and caveats: All five tumor regions shared only about 7.5-24% of top clones. Reduced overlap was seen in tumor-adjacent and tumor-blood pairs versus tumor region pairs.

Germline CDR1 is MNHNS and CDR2 is SASEGT. The CDR3 consists of 16 residues. From approximately 20-30 mg of unsorted bulk tissue, DNA and RNA were co-extracted together. The sequence came from a middle-aged man with primary liver carcinoma and hepatitis B virus infection. The sample comprised liver tumor tissue from sampling region 4. Stated subset: tumor region T4, right-lateral pole. This chain uses TRBV6-1 with TRBJ2-5; D tentatively fits TRBD1 or TRBD2 (5 bases each). CDR3 protein: CTSSDLIGTGRETQYF. The CDR3 DNA sequence: TGTACCAGCAGTGACCTTATCGGGACGGGTAGAGAGACCCAGTACTTC.